The 2 T cell receptor beta chains below were found in one sample sequenced in a study of blood T cell repertoires in COVID-19 (dated by TCRdb to 2020 to 2022). The method was the immunoSEQ multiplex PCR assay. The table comes from immuneACCESS by way of TCRdb, which keeps in-frame sequences with V and J called. Part of the clones is missing from these tables; in studies checked, under half for an unresolved V gene and the rest for unknown reasons. This sample has roughly 49,000 clones in its table, and about 89% of those were observed once. The top ten hold around 27% of the sample. Sequencing was done on a sample of peripheral blood. The origin of the receptors is a human donor in a cohort sampled during active COVID-19.

The rearrangement joins TRBV5-8 to TRBJ1-5; 7 nucleotides agree with TRBD1. The germline V gene has CDR1 SGHTS and CDR2 YDEGEE. The CDR3 is made up of 17 amino acids. The junction had 12 bases not matched to a gene; V was cut back by 4 bases and J by 2 bases. The CDR3 spells CASSPGQVSSGNQPQHF. CDR3 DNA sequence: TGTGCCAGCAGCCCAGGACAGGTCTCTTCGGGCAATCAGCCCCAGCATTTT.

The chain employs TRBV10-2 and TRBJ1-4; no definite D call. This CDR3 has 13 residues. In germline, CDR1 is WSHSY, CDR2 SAAADI. Between the trimmed V and J ends, which lost 3 bases and 5 bases, there was a span of 7 bases. The CDR3 protein is CASSDRANEKLFF. The CDR3 nucleotides read TGCGCCAGCAGTGACCGAGCCAATGAAAAACTGTTTTTT.